Below, 21 T cell receptor beta chains from the same sample are listed, as sequenced in a study of blood T cell repertoires in COVID-19. Assay used: immunoSEQ multiplex PCR; TCRdb lists only in-frame clones, some missing. Of tens of thousands of clones listed, around 87% are singletons. Sequencing input: peripheral blood. The receptors derive from a human donor with acute or convalescent COVID-19. The donor label of this sample is uncertain.

The chain carries TRBV7-7 and TRBJ2-2; TRBD2 agrees at 9 bases. The V segment lost 1 base and the J segment 4 bases; nucleotides outside the gene matches: 4. The CDR3 contains 16 residues. CDR1 and CDR2 from the germline V gene are SSHAT and FNYEAQ (reference sequence). The CDR3 loop reads CASSLGGGASTGELFF. The CDR3 coding sequence is TGTGCCAGCAGCTTAGGCGGGGGGGCGAGCACCGGGGAGCTGTTTTTT.

This chain links TRBV19 with TRBJ2-7; 12 bases fit TRBD2. CDR3 length: 21 amino acids. Unmatched junction bases numbered 20, after V lost 4 bases and J lost 1 base. Germline CDR1 LNHDA, CDR2 SQIVND (reference sequence). For the CDR3, the DNA is TGTGCCAGTAGTAGGGACAGTCCGACCCGAGGACTAGCGGGGACTTCCTACGAGCAGTACTTC. Amino acid sequence: CASSRDSPTRGLAGTSYEQYF.

The V and J genes are TRBV18 and TRBJ1-6; TRBD1 agrees at 7 bases. Germline-derived CDR1 and CDR2 are KGHSH and LQKENI. V lost 3 bases, J lost 7 bases, and 9 bases stayed unmatched. The CDR3 is 16 residues long. The CDR3 reads CASSPRTGTENSPLHF. CDR3 nucleotides: TGTGCCAGCTCACCTCGTACCGGGACAGAAAATTCACCCCTCCACTTT.

This chain uses TRBV7-9 with TRBJ1-1, with 7 positions matching TRBD1. This CDR3 comprises 13 residues. The ends lost 3 bases at V and 5 bases at J; junction bases unmatched: 3. The germline CDR1 and CDR2 sequences are SEHNR and FQNEAQ (reference sequence). The CDR3 protein is CASSFRQGTEAFF. Here the CDR3 DNA reads TGTGCCAGCAGCTTTAGACAGGGAACTGAAGCTTTCTTT.

This sequence joins TRBV10-2 and TRBJ2-5; no firm D call. The V and J ends lost 6 bases and 4 bases respectively, with 9 bases between them. The germline V gene encodes CDR1 WSHSY and CDR2 SAAADI. This CDR3 spans 12 amino acids. The CDR3 reads CASRMVGETQYF. The CDR3 bases are TGCGCCAGCAGGATGGTCGGAGAGACCCAGTACTTC.

The chain joins TRBV3-1 (or the pseudogene TRBV3-2) to TRBJ2-5, with TRBD2 matching over 11 bases. V lost 3 bases, J lost 2 bases, and 8 bases stayed unmatched. This CDR3 is 17 amino acids long. Per germline, CDR1 LGHDT and CDR2 YNNKEL (reference sequence). As DNA, the CDR3 is TGTGCCAGCAGCCAGCCCGCTAGCGGGGGGCTACAAGAGACCCAGTACTTC. Its translation: CASSQPASGGLQETQYF.

This clone was detected only once. The J gene is TRBJ2-1, the V gene TRBV19; TRBD2 matches at 9 bases. The V and J ends lost 5 bases and 2 bases, in that order; junction bases with no gene match: 4. CDR1 and CDR2 from the germline V gene are LNHDA and SQIVND (reference sequence). The CDR3 sequence is 15 residues long. The CDR3 sequence: CASSSAGGTYNEQFF. The CDR3 DNA reads TGTGCCAGTAGTTCAGCGGGGGGCACCTACAATGAGCAGTTCTTC.

This clone was seen just once. This chain links TRBV27 with TRBJ2-1, with TRBD2 matching over 7 bases. Germline CDR1 MNHEY, CDR2 SMNVEV (reference sequence). V lost 5 bases to trimming and J lost 2 bases; unmatched junction nucleotides: 9. The CDR3 is made up of 16 amino acids. The CDR3 loop reads CASSPVAGGTYNEQFF. In nucleotides, the CDR3 is TGTGCCAGCAGTCCAGTAGCGGGTGGTACCTACAATGAGCAGTTCTTC.

V is TRBV10-2 and J is TRBJ1-5; TRBD1 matches at 12 bases. The CDR3 is 16 amino acids. J gave up 6 bases and V 4 bases, and 7 bases lay outside the gene matches. Germline values: CDR1 WSHSY, CDR2 SAAADI. The chain's CDR3 is CASSVGQGAGTQPQHF. The DNA of the CDR3 is TGCGCCAGCAGTGTGGGACAGGGGGCCGGAACTCAGCCCCAGCATTTT.

V and J are TRBV19 and TRBJ1-6, with TRBD1 identical over 9 bases. This CDR3 region has 14 residues. Germline values: CDR1 LNHDA, CDR2 SQIVND (reference sequence). V was pared by 4 bases and J by 7 bases, with 2 bases of the junction left unmatched. DNA of the CDR3: TGTGCCAGTAGTAATGGACAGGGGAATTCACCCCTCCACTTT. Protein product: CASSNGQGNSPLHF.

CDR3 in DNA: TGTGCCAGCAGCGTAACGGGGACTAGCGGGGGGCCTCGGCTCACAGATACGCAGTATTTT. Residues: CASSVTGTSGGPRLTDTQYF. J is TRBJ2-3 and V is TRBV9; TRBD2 matches at 15 bases. V lost 1 base and J lost 2; bases outside the gene matches: 11. There are 20 residues in the CDR3. Germline values: CDR1 SGDLS, CDR2 YYNGEE.

The chain recombines TRBV5-1 with TRBJ1-2; D is perhaps TRBD1 (6 bases). This CDR3 contains 14 residues. The germline CDR1 and CDR2 sequences are SGHRS and YFSETQ. V was trimmed by 0 bases and J by 5 bases, leaving 11 bases between them. The CDR3 nucleotides are TGCGCCAGCAGCTTGGAGTGGACAGCTTATGGCTACACCTTC. Residues: CASSLEWTAYGYTF.

The J gene is TRBJ1-2, the V gene TRBV3-1 (or the pseudogene TRBV3-2); D is possibly TRBD1 (5 bases). Germline V CDR1 and CDR2: LGHDT, YNNKEL (reference sequence). The CDR3 totals 15 residues. With 0 bases removed from V and 2 bases from J, the gap between germline ends came to 10 bases. CDR3 bases: TGTGCCAGCAGCCAAGAGGGCAGGGCAAACTATGGCTACACCTTC. This codes for CASSQEGRANYGYTF.

This chain uses TRBV5-1 with TRBJ2-5; 11 nucleotides line up with TRBD1. Looked up from germline, CDR1 is SGHRS and CDR2 is YFSETQ. Unmatched junction bases numbered 6, after V lost 3 bases and J lost 5 bases. The CDR3 runs to 15 residues. Written as DNA, the CDR3 is TGCGCCAGCAGCTCGGGCCGGGACAGGGGGGAGACCCAGTACTTC. Translation: CASSSGRDRGETQYF.

The rearrangement uses TRBV11-1 and TRBJ1-1; possibly TRBD1 for D (5 bases). CDR1 is SGHAT and CDR2 is FQDESV in the germline V gene (reference sequence). V gave up 5 bases and J gave up 5 bases, with 12 bases separating them. The CDR3 loop spans 13 amino acids. CDR3 bases: TGTGCCAGCAGCCGCAGGGCTGATACTGAAGCTTTCTTT. This encodes CASSRRADTEAFF.

This clone has only a few counts. The CDR3 protein is CASSIVGTGNEQYF. The CDR3 nucleotides are TGTGCCAGTAGTATAGTTGGGACAGGGAACGAGCAGTACTTC. The chain carries TRBV19 and TRBJ2-7; 9 bases are shared with TRBD1. This CDR3 has 14 residues. Germline CDR1 LNHDA, CDR2 SQIVND (reference sequence). J gave up 5 bases and V 1 base, and 3 bases lay outside the gene matches.

The gene calls are TRBV5-1 and TRBJ1-2, with TRBD1 identical over 7 bases. V shed 2 bases, J shed 1 base, and the junction held 5 bases outside the gene matches. Germline V gene lookup returns CDR1 SGHRS and CDR2 YFSETQ. The CDR3 has 15 residues. The CDR3 region has the DNA TGCGCCAGCAGCTTTGAAGGGGGCGGTAACTATGGCTACACCTTC. It codes for CASSFEGGGNYGYTF.

The table lists this clone with a count of one. This chain links TRBV7-2 with TRBJ2-3, with 9 bases fitting TRBD2. Unmatched junction bases numbered 16, after V lost 4 bases and J lost 11 bases. Germline V gives CDR1 SGHTA, CDR2 FQGNSA. This CDR3 is 16 amino acids long. CDR3 loop: CASSSNSGGYPGGQYF. Written as DNA, the CDR3 is TGTGCCAGCAGCTCAAATAGCGGGGGCTACCCTGGGGGGCAGTATTTT.

The J gene is TRBJ2-1, the V gene TRBV3-1 (or the pseudogene TRBV3-2); maybe TRBD2 (7 bases). The CDR3 extends over 17 amino acids. V gave up 0 bases and J gave up 7 bases, with 19 bases separating them. The germline gives CDR1 LGHDT, CDR2 YNNKEL (reference sequence). This chain's CDR3 is CASSQDLLGGGRNEQFF. Here the CDR3 DNA reads TGTGCCAGCAGCCAAGATCTGTTGGGGGGGGGCCGGAATGAGCAGTTCTTC.

Only a few counts were recorded for this clone. The chain employs TRBV4-3 and TRBJ2-7, with D possibly TRBD1 on 6 matching bases. V lost 0 bases to trimming and J lost 3 bases, with 12 bases between them. The CDR3 contains 15 residues. Per germline, CDR1 LGHNA and CDR2 YSLEER. Here the CDR3 reads CASSQDRGIIYEQYF. The CDR3 nucleotides are TGCGCCAGCAGCCAAGACAGGGGTATCATCTACGAGCAGTACTTC.

The chain has TRBV19 and TRBJ2-3; 10 nucleotides agree with TRBD2. Germline V lookup: CDR1 LNHDA, CDR2 SQIVND (reference sequence). Trimming removed 3 bases from V and 3 bases from J; junction bases left unmatched: 6. This CDR3 is built from 16 residues. In nucleotides, the CDR3 is TGTGCCAGTAGTATCAACAGCGGGGGGGCGACAGATACGCAGTATTTT. Protein: CASSINSGGATDTQYF. Using reference TRBV19 and TRBJ2-3 for the parts outside the CDR3, the full variable domain is DGGITQSPKYLFRKEGQNVTLSCEQNLNHDAMYWYRQDPGQGLRLIYYSQIVNDFQKGDIAEGYSVSREKKESFPLTVTSAQKNPTAFYLCASSINSGGATDTQYFGPGTRLTVL.